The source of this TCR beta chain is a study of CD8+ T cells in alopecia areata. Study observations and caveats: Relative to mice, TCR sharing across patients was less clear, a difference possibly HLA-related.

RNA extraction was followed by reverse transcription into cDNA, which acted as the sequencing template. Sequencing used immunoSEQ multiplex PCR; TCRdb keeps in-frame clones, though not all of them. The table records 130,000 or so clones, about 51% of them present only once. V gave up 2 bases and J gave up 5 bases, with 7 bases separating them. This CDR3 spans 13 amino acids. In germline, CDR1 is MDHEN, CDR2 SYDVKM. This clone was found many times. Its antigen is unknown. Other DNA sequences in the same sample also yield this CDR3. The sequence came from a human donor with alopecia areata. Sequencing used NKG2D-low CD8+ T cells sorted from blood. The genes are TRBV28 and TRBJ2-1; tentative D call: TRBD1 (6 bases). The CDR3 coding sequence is TGTGCCAGCAGTTTACCAGGGGACAATGAGCAGTTCTTC. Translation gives CASSLPGDNEQFF.